The source of this TCR beta chain is a study of blood T cell repertoires in COVID-19. In its sample, this clone was seen once. V trimming: 5 bases; J trimming: 5 bases; junction bases outside the gene matches: 8. CDR1 MRHNA and CDR2 SNTAGT come from the germline V gene. The CDR3 totals 15 residues. In the source study's methods: Reference gene primer amplification yielded estimated nucleated cell counts. TCRdb's table, derived via immunoSEQ multiplex PCR, lists solely in-frame clones and lacks some. For V, J and clone size, that table is used; D and trimming come from the DNA. In the table there are some 45,000 clones, about three quarters of which are singletons.

Input material: peripheral blood. The chain is built from TRBV6-4 and TRBJ2-1; 8 nucleotides line up with TRBD1. The clonotype comes from a man aged 70 or older with active or convalescent COVID-19. The CDR3 region has the DNA TGTGCCAGCAGTAGAAACAGGGGGACAAACAATGAGCAGTTCTTC. Translated, it gives CASSRNRGTNNEQFF.